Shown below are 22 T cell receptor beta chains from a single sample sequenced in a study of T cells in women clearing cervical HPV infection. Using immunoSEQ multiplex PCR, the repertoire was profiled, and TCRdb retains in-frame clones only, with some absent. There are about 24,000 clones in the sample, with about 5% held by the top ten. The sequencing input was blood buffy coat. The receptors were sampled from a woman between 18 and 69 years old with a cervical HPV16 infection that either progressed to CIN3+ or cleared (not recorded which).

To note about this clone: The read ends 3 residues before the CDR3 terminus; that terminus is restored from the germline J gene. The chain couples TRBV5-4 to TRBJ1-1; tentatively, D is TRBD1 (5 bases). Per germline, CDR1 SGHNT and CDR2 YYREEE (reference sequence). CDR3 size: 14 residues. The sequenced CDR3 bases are TGTGCCAGCAGCTTGGGGGGAAAAGGGGAGGAA. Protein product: CASSLGGKGEE. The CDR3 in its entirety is CASSLGGKGEEAFF.

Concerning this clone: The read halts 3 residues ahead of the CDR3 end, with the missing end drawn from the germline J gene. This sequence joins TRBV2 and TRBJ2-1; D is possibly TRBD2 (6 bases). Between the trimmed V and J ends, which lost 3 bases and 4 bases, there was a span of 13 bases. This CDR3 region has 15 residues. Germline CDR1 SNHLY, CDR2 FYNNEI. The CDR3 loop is CASSEVAGTYNEQFF. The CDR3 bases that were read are TGTGCCAGCAGTGAGGTGGCGGGGACTTACAATGAG.

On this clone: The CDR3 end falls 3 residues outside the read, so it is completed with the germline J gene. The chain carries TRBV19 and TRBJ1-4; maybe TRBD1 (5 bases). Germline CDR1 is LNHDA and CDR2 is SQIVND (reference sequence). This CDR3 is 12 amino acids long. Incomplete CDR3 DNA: TGTGCCAGTAGTATAGAAGGGGCGAAA. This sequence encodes CASSIEGAK. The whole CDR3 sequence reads CASSIEGAKLFF.

The CDR3 is CASSRISGGYTGELFF. The CDR3 bases that were read are TGTGCCAGCAGTCGAATTAGCGGGGGTTACACCGGGGAG. V usage is TRBV12-3 or TRBV12-4 and J usage is TRBJ2-2; 9 positions match TRBD2. The observed sequence ends 3 residues before the CDR3 terminus, with the missing tail filled in from the germline J gene. The length of the CDR3 is 16 residues. V lost 5 bases to trimming and J lost 3 bases; unmatched junction nucleotides: 7.

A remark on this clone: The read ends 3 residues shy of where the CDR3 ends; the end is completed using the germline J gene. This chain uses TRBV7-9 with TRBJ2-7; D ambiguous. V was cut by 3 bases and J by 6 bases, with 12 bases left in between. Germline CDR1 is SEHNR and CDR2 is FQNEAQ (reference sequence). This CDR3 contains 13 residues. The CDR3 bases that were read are TGTGCCAGCAGCTTTGGATCCCGCGGCGAG. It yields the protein CASSFGSRGE. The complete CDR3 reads CASSFGSRGEQYF.

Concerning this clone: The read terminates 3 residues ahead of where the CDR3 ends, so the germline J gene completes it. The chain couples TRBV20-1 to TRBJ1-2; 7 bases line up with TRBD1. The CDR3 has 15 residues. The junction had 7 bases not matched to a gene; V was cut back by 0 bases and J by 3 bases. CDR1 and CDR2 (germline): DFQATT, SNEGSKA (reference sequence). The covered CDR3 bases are TGCAGTGCTAGAGATAACGACAGGGAAGACTATGGC. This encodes CSARDNDREDYG. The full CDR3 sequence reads CSARDNDREDYGYTF.

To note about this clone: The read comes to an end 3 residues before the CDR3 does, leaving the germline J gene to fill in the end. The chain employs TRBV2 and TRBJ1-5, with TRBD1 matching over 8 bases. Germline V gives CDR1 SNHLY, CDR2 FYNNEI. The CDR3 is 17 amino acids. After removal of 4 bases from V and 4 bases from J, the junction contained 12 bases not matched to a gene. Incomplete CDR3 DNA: TGTGCCAGCAGTGTCCATGTGGGGGGACAGGTTAATCAGCCC. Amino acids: CASSVHVGGQVNQP. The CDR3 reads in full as CASSVHVGGQVNQPQHF.

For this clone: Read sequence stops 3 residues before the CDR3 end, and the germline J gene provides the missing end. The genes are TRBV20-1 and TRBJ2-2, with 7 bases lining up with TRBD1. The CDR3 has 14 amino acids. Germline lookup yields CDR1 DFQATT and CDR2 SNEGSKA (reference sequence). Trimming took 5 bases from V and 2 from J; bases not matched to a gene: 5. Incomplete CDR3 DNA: TGCAGTGCTCTGACAGGGATTAACACCGGGGAG. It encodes CSALTGINTGE. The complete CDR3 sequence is CSALTGINTGELFF.

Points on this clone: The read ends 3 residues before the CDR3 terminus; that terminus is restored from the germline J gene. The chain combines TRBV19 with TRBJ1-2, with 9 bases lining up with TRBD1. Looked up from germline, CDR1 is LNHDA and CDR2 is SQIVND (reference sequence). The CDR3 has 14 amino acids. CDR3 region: CASRPGQGFHDYTF. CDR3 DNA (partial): TGTGCCAGTAGACCGGGACAGGGTTTTCACGAC.

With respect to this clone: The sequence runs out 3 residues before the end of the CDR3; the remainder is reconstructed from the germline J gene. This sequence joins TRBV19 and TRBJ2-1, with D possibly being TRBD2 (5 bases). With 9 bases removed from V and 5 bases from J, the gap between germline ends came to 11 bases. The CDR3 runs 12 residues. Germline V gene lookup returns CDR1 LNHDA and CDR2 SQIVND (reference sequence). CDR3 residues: CASRTVNNEQFF. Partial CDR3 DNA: TGTGCCAGCCGGACTGTCAACAATGAG.

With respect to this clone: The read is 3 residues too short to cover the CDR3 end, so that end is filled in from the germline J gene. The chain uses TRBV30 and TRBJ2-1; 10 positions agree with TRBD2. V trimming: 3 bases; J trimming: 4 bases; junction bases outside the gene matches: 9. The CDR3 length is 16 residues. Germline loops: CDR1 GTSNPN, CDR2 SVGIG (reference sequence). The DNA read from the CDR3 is TGTGCCTGGAGGGGGGGGCGGACTAGCGGTTACAATGAG. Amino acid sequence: CAWRGGRTSGYNE. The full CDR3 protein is CAWRGGRTSGYNEQFF. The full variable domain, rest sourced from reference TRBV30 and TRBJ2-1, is SQTIHQWPATLVQPVGSPLSLECTVEGTSNPNLYWYRQAAGRGLQLLFYSVGIGQISSEVPQNLSASRPQDRQFILSSKKLLLSDSGFYLCAWRGGRTSGYNEQFFGPGTRLTVL.

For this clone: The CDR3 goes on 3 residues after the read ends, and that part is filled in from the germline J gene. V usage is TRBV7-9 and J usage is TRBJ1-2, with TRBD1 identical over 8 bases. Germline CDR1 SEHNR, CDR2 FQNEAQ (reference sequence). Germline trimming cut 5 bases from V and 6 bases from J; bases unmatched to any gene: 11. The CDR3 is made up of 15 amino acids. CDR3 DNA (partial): TGTGCCAGCAGCCATGGGACAGGTCACCCGGATGGC. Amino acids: CASSHGTGHPDG. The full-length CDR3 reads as CASSHGTGHPDGYTF.

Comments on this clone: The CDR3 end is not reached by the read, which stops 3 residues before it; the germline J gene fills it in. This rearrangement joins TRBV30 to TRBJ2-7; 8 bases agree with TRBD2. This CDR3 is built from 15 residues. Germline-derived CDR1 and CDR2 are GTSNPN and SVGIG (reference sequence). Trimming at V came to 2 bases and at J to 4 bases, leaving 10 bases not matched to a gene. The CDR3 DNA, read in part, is TGTGCCTGGAGTCCGGGACTAGGCCTTTGGTACGAG. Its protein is CAWSPGLGLWYE. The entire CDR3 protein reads CAWSPGLGLWYEQYF.

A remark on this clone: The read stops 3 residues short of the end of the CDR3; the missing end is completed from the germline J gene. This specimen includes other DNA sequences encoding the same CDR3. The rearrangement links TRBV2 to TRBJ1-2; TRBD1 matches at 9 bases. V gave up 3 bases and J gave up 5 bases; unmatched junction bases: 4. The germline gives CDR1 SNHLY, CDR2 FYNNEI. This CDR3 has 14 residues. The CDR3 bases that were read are TGTGCCAGCAGTGATGGACAGGGGCCTTATGGC. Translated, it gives CASSDGQGPYG. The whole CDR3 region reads CASSDGQGPYGYTF.

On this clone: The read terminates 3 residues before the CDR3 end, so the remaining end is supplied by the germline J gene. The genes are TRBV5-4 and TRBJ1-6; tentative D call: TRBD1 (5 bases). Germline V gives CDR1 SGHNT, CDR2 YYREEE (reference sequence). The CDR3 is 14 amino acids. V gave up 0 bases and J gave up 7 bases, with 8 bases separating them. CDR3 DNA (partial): TGTGCCAGCAGCTTGGAGCAGGGAAATTCACCC. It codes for CASSLEQGNSP. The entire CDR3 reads CASSLEQGNSPLHF.

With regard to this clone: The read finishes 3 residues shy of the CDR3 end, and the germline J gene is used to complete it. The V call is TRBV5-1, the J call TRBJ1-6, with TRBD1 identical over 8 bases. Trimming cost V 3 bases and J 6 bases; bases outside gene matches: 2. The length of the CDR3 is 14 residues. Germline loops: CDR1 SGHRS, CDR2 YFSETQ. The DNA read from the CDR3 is TGCGCCAGCAGCTCCGACAGGGGTAATTCACCC. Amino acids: CASSSDRGNSP. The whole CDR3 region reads CASSSDRGNSPLHF.

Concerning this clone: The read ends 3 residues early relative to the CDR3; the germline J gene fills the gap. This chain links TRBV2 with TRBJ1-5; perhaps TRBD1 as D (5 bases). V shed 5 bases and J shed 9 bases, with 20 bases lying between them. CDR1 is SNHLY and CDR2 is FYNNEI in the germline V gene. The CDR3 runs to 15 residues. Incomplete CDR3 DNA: TGTGCCAGCAGTTTACAGGTATCTACCACTTGGCCC. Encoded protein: CASSLQVSTTWP. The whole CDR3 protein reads CASSLQVSTTWPQHF.

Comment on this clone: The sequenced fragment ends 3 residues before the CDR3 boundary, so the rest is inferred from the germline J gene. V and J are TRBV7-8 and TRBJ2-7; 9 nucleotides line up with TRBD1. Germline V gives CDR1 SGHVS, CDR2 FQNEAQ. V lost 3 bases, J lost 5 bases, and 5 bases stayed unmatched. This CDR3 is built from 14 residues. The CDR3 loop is CASSFRTGGHEQYF. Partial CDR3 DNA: TGTGCCAGCAGCTTTAGAACAGGGGGCCACGAG.

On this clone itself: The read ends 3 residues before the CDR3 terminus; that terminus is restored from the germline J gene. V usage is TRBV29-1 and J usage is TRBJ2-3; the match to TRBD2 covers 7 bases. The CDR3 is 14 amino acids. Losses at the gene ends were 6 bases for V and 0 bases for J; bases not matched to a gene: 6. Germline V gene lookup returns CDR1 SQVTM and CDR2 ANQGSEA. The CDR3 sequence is CSVQRGGSTDTQYF. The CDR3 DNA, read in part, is TGCAGCGTACAAAGGGGAGGGAGCACAGATACG.

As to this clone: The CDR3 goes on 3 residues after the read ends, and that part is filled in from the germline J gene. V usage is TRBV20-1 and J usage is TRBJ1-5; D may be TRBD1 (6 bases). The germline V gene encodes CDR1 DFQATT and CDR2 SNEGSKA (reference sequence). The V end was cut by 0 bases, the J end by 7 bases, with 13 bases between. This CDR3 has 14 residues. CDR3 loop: CSARDEGGKQPQHF. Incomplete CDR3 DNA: TGCAGTGCTAGAGATGAGGGGGGGAAACAGCCC.

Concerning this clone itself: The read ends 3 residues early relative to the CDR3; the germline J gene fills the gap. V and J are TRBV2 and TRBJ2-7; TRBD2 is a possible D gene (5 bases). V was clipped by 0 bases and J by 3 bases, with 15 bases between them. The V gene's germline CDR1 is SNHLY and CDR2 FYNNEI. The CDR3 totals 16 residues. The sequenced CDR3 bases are TGTGCCAGCAGTGAAGCGCTACTTAGCGAGGGCTACGAG. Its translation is CASSEALLSEGYE. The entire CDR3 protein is CASSEALLSEGYEQYF.

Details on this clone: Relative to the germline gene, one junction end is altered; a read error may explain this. CDR3 loop: CASSLELAGVGNEQFF. CDR3 DNA, as far as it was read: TGTGCCAGTAGTCTAGAACTAGCGGGAGTTGGCAATGAG. This rearrangement joins TRBV19 to TRBJ2-1, with 11 bases fitting TRBD2. The read gets to within 3 residues of the CDR3 end, and the germline J gene fills in the rest. There are 16 residues in the CDR3. CDR1 is LNHDA, CDR2 SQIVND, per germline (reference sequence). The full variable domain, rest sourced from reference TRBV19 and TRBJ2-1, is DGGITQSPKYLFRKEGQNVTLSCEQNLNHDAMYWYRQDPGQGLRLIYYSQIVNDFQKGDIAEGYSVSREKKESFPLTVTSAQKNPTAFYLCASSLELAGVGNEQFFGPGTRLTVL.